Following are 26 T cell receptor beta chains from one sample sequenced in a study of patients and donors after allogeneic stem cell transplantation. Using its own MiXCR run on the RT-PCR reads, TCRdb lists one record per CDR3 protein. Counted here are approximately 7,600 distinct CDR3 sequences, roughly 12% occurring once; the ten biggest clones make up about 50%. Sequenced material: blood, either unsorted or a sorted T cell fraction (not recorded which). These receptors were obtained from a human donor who was either an allogeneic HSCT recipient or a stem cell or donor lymphocyte infusion donor (not recorded which). It is not recorded whose cells these are; they may come from a transplant donor.

This clonotype showed up many times. The chain couples TRBV3-1 to TRBJ1-1; tentatively, D is TRBD1 (6 bases). V lost 3 bases to trimming and J lost 4 bases, with 9 bases between them. There are 13 residues in the CDR3. The V gene's germline CDR1 is LGHDT and CDR2 YNNKEL (reference sequence). This CDR3 reads CASSQGAATEAFF. CDR3 sequence (DNA): TGTGCCAGCAGCCAGGGGGCGGCCACTGAAGCTTTCTTT.

The CDR3 is CASSGQVVANTGELFF. The CDR3 bases are TGTGCCAGCAGTGGGCAGGTAGTAGCGAACACCGGGGAGCTGTTTTTT. The chain recombines TRBV2 with TRBJ2-2; the D is unclear. Trimming pared 4 bases from V and 0 bases from J, leaving 12 bases between. The CDR3 extends over 16 amino acids. Germline lookup yields CDR1 SNHLY and CDR2 FYNNEI.

This clonotype has more than one count but fewer than ten. The rearrangement joins TRBV3-1 to TRBJ1-6; 8 nucleotides match TRBD1. This CDR3 comprises 16 residues. The J segment lost 5 bases and the V segment lost 6 bases, leaving 9 bases of the junction unmatched. The germline CDR1 and CDR2 sequences are LGHDT and YNNKEL (reference sequence). In DNA, the CDR3 is TGTGCCAGCAGGGCAGGACAGGGCACCGATAATTCACCCCTCCACTTT. Protein sequence: CASRAGQGTDNSPLHF.

This clonotype was counted only a few times. The V and J genes are TRBV7-9 and TRBJ2-5, with unresolved D. Per germline, CDR1 SEHNR and CDR2 FQNEAQ (reference sequence). CDR3 length: 13 amino acids. The ends were cut back, 5 bases at V and 5 bases at J, with 12 bases in the middle. CDR3 residues: CASSQGSVETQYF. The CDR3 coding sequence is TGTGCCAGCAGCCAAGGAAGCGTTGAGACCCAGTACTTC. The whole variable domain, remainder taken from reference TRBV7-9 and TRBJ2-5, is DTGVSQNPRHKITKRGQNVTFRCDPISEHNRLYWYRQTLGQGPEFLTYFQNEAQLEKSRLLSDRFSAERPKGSFSTLEIQRTEQGDSAMYLCASSQGSVETQYFGPGTRLLVL.

Only a few counts were recorded for this clonotype. The chain recombines TRBV18 with TRBJ2-7; 9 bases are a match to TRBD1. The length of the CDR3 is 15 residues. Germline assignment: CDR1 KGHSH and CDR2 LQKENI. After removal of 2 bases from V and 3 bases from J, the junction contained 5 bases not matched to a gene. As DNA, the CDR3 is TGTGCCAGCTCACCAAAACAGGGGGCCATCTACGAGCAGTACTTC. The encoded protein is CASSPKQGAIYEQYF.

The chain carries TRBV20-1 and TRBJ2-2, with D unclear. Trimming left V 4 bases short and J 2 bases short, with 8 bases between. Germline V CDR1 and CDR2: DFQATT, SNEGSKA (reference sequence). The CDR3 sequence is 13 residues long. The CDR3 sequence is CSATQPNTGELFF. The CDR3 DNA sequence: TGCAGTGCTACCCAGCCAAACACCGGGGAGCTGTTTTTT.

This clonotype came up many times. The chain couples TRBV5-1 to TRBJ1-1; the D is unclear. The germline V and J ends were trimmed by 2 bases and 0 bases, with 11 bases remaining between them. The germline V gene has CDR1 SGHRS and CDR2 YFSETQ. CDR3 size: 15 residues. The CDR3 here is CASSFLSGMNTEAFF. DNA for the CDR3: TGCGCCAGCAGCTTCCTTTCGGGCATGAACACTGAAGCTTTCTTT.

The chain has TRBV7-2 and TRBJ1-4; D possibly corresponds to TRBD1 (5 bases). Germline CDR1 and CDR2: SGHTA and FQGNSA. This CDR3 is 13 amino acids long. Trimming left V 3 bases short and J 8 bases short, with 10 bases between. In DNA form, the CDR3 reads TGTGCCAGCAGCTTTCAGGGCAGGGAAAAACTGTTTTTT. Protein product: CASSFQGREKLFF.

Many counts were recorded for this clonotype. This chain uses TRBV7-6 with TRBJ1-1; D perhaps matches TRBD1 (5 bases). V was trimmed by 6 bases and J by 2 bases, leaving 10 bases between them. The germline V gene has CDR1 SGHVS and CDR2 FNYEAQ. The CDR3 covers 13 residues. This CDR3 reads CASSRDGNTEAFF. CDR3 coding DNA: TGTGCCAGCAGTCGGGACGGCAACACTGAAGCTTTCTTT.

This clonotype occurred many times. This sequence joins TRBV20-1 and TRBJ2-7; perhaps TRBD1 as D (5 bases). CDR1 DFQATT and CDR2 SNEGSKA come from the germline V gene (reference sequence). V was cut by 3 bases and J by 9 bases, with 21 bases left in between. This CDR3 has 14 amino acids. The CDR3 DNA is TGCAGTGCTAGCCCCCCAGGGCCGGCCCCTGGGCAGTACTTC. Residues: CSASPPGPAPGQYF.

In its sample, this clonotype ranks as large (0.1 to 1%). The rearrangement uses TRBV20-1 and TRBJ1-5; 7 positions agree with TRBD1. The ends lost 6 bases at V and 2 bases at J; junction bases unmatched: 4. This CDR3 is built from 13 residues. Germline CDR1 DFQATT, CDR2 SNEGSKA (reference sequence). CDR3 nucleotides: TGCAGTGCCCTCGGACAGGGCAATCAGCCCCAGCATTTT. Protein product: CSALGQGNQPQHF.

This clonotype was counted only a few times. The chain couples TRBV6-2 or TRBV6-3 to TRBJ1-3; tentative D call: TRBD1 (5 bases). Trimming took 2 bases from V and 4 from J, leaving 15 bases between them. The CDR3 length is 16 residues. The germline V gene encodes CDR1 MNHEY and CDR2 SVGEGT. This chain's CDR3 is CASSYRQRSSGNTIYF. The CDR3 region has the DNA TGTGCCAGCAGTTACCGACAGCGCTCCTCCGGAAACACCATATATTTT.

This clonotype was recorded many times. The chain employs TRBV2 and TRBJ1-4; no clear D. The CDR3 is 16 residues long. Trimming took 5 bases from V and 0 from J, leaving 13 bases between them. Per the germline V gene, CDR1 is SNHLY and CDR2 is FYNNEI. The CDR3 region has the DNA TGTGCCAGCAGTCGACCCGACGGGGCAACTAATGAAAAACTGTTTTTT. Translation gives CASSRPDGATNEKLFF.

This clonotype was seen more than once but under ten times. This chain connects TRBV20-1 to TRBJ2-5, with 11 bases identical to TRBD2. The V gene's germline CDR1 is DFQATT and CDR2 SNEGSKA (reference sequence). V lost 0 bases, J lost 1 base, and 7 bases stayed unmatched. This CDR3 is 17 amino acids long. CDR3: CSARDPKGLAVQETQYF. The CDR3 DNA sequence: TGCAGTGCTAGAGATCCAAAGGGACTAGCGGTCCAAGAGACCCAGTACTTC.

This clonotype was recorded at least ten times. The chain employs TRBV7-9 and TRBJ1-3; TRBD1 might be the D (6 bases). CDR3 size: 16 residues. The V gene's germline CDR1 is SEHNR and CDR2 FQNEAQ (reference sequence). The ends were cut back, 6 bases at V and 2 bases at J, with 17 bases in the middle. The CDR3 reads CASSPIDNRAGNTIYF. In nucleotides, the CDR3 is TGTGCCAGCAGTCCTATCGATAACAGGGCTGGAAACACCATATATTTT.

This clonotype was recorded many times. This sequence joins TRBV5-1 and TRBJ1-2; possibly TRBD1 for D (6 bases). Germline values: CDR1 SGHRS, CDR2 YFSETQ. The CDR3 totals 13 residues. V was pared by 4 bases and J by 7 bases, with 14 bases between. CDR3 coding DNA: TGCGCCAGCAGCCCCGCGGGGGGCTTTGGCTACACCTTC. Translating it yields CASSPAGGFGYTF. The full variable domain, its missing parts supplied by reference TRBV5-1 and TRBJ1-2, is KAGVTQTPRYLIKTRGQQVTLSCSPISGHRSVSWYQQTPGQGLQFLFEYFSETQRNKGNFPGRFSGRQFSNSRSEMNVSTLELGDSALYLCASSPAGGFGYTFGSGTRLTVV.

Many counts were recorded for this clonotype. The chain links TRBV15 to TRBJ1-2; D uncertain. Germline CDR1 LNHNV, CDR2 YYDKDF (reference sequence). CDR3 length equals 15 residues. With 0 bases removed from V and 3 bases from J, the gap between germline ends came to 11 bases. The CDR3 region is CATSRDAERDYGYTF. The CDR3 DNA is TGTGCCACCAGCAGAGATGCAGAGCGGGACTATGGCTACACCTTC. The whole variable domain, filled in from reference TRBV15 and TRBJ1-2, reads DAMVIQNPRYQVTQFGKPVTLSCSQTLNHNVMYWYQQKSSQAPKLLFHYYDKDFNNEADTPDNFQSRRPNTSFCFLDIRSPGLGDTAMYLCATSRDAERDYGYTFGSGTRLTVV.

At least ten counts were recorded for this clonotype. Here the CDR3 reads CASSSGTETSTDTQYF. The DNA for the CDR3 is TGTGCCAGCAGTTCCGGGACAGAGACTAGCACAGATACGCAGTATTTT. The V call is TRBV6-5, the J call TRBJ2-3, with 7 positions matching TRBD1. The CDR3 loop spans 16 amino acids. The germline CDR1 and CDR2 sequences are MNHEY and SVGAGI. With 4 bases clipped from V and 0 bases from J, the junction kept 7 bases outside the gene matches.

This clonotype has ten or more counts. The chain links TRBV12-3 or TRBV12-4 to TRBJ1-1; D is ambiguous. The ends were cut back, 3 bases at V and 3 bases at J, with 17 bases in the middle. This CDR3 is 16 amino acids long. The CDR3 reads CASSFLPSRKDTEAFF. The CDR3 coding sequence is TGTGCCAGCAGTTTTCTCCCCTCGAGGAAGGACACTGAAGCTTTCTTT.

Details on this clonotype: The junction does not match germline at one end; this may be a read error. The J gene is TRBJ2-7, the V gene TRBV10-3; a possible D gene is TRBD2 (5 bases). CDR1 is ENHRY and CDR2 is SYGVKD in the germline V gene. The CDR3 length is 14 residues. CDR3 in amino acids: CAIGDLTSSYEQYF. In nucleotides, the CDR3 is TGTGCCATCGGTGACTTAACTAGCTCCTACGAGCAGTACTTC.

The rearrangement joins TRBV7-3 to TRBJ1-1; TRBD1 aligns across 10 bases. The CDR3 covers 13 residues. V lost 4 bases and J lost 5; bases outside the gene matches: 1. The germline V gene encodes CDR1 SGHTA and CDR2 FQGTGA. CDR3 sequence: CASSSGQGTEAFF. In DNA, the CDR3 is TGTGCCAGCAGCTCGGGACAGGGGACTGAAGCTTTCTTT.

V usage is TRBV14 and J usage is TRBJ2-1; D gene uncertain. The CDR3 length is 12 residues. The ends were cut back, 3 bases at V and 4 bases at J, with 4 bases in the middle. The germline V gene has CDR1 SGHDN and CDR2 FVKESK. In nucleotides, the CDR3 is TGTGCCAGCAGCCATACTTACAATGAGCAGTTCTTC. It encodes CASSHTYNEQFF.

The V gene is TRBV7-9, the J gene TRBJ1-2, with D unresolved. From germline, CDR1 is SEHNR and CDR2 FQNEAQ (reference sequence). This CDR3 contains 14 residues. Deletions cut 5 bases from V and 7 bases from J, with 17 bases between. This chain's CDR3 is CASSPSSRGGGYTF. The CDR3 DNA follows: TGTGCCAGCAGCCCGAGTTCGCGGGGTGGTGGCTACACCTTC.

This clonotype appeared a few times. This rearrangement joins TRBV5-6 to TRBJ2-1, with TRBD2 as a possible D gene (5 bases). The germline V gene encodes CDR1 SGHDT and CDR2 YYEEEE. This CDR3 spans 14 amino acids. Trimming took off 1 base at V and 0 bases at J, with 5 bases between the two ends. The CDR3 reads CASSLRGSYNEQFF. For the CDR3, the DNA is TGTGCCAGCAGCTTGCGGGGCTCCTACAATGAGCAGTTCTTC.

By sample fraction, this clonotype is medium-sized. J is TRBJ1-2 and V is TRBV6-5; 9 bases match TRBD1. This CDR3 is built from 15 residues. After removal of 10 bases from V and 4 bases from J, the junction contained 13 bases not matched to a gene. Germline CDR1 is MNHEY and CDR2 is SVGAGI. CDR3 amino acids: CATRQGQGSSYGYTF. The CDR3 nucleotides are TGTGCCACCCGGCAGGGACAGGGATCCTCCTATGGCTACACCTTC.

This clonotype is medium-sized within its sample. The genes are TRBV18 and TRBJ2-3; D is uncertain. The CDR3 is made up of 13 amino acids. With 3 bases removed from V and 0 bases from J, the gap between germline ends came to 4 bases. CDR1 and CDR2 from the germline V gene are KGHSH and LQKENI. The CDR3 reads CASSPPSTDTQYF. The CDR3 nucleotides are TGTGCCAGCTCACCTCCCAGCACAGATACGCAGTATTTT.